Below are 26 T cell receptor beta chains sequenced from a single sample in a study of OX40 agonist ivuxolimab in advanced cancers. Clones were read by immunoSEQ multiplex PCR, and TCRdb kept only the in-frame ones, dropping some. The top ten clones hold 0.4% to 0.6% of a sample with 81,000 or so clones, 88% of them seen once. Material: CD4+ or CD8+ T cells sorted from blood, obtained in a trial of the OX40 agonist ivuxolimab. The receptor source for this set is an adult with an advanced solid tumor such as melanoma, head and neck, liver or kidney cancer.

In its sample, this clone was seen once. The J gene is TRBJ1-1, the V gene TRBV5-1; a weak D match, TRBD1 (6 bases). V was clipped by 0 bases and J by 0 bases, with 15 bases between them. Germline CDR1 and CDR2: SGHRS and YFSETQ. The CDR3 spans 17 residues. The CDR3 is CASSLALGAFMNTEAFF. The CDR3 bases are TGCGCCAGCAGCTTGGCCCTGGGGGCTTTCATGAACACTGAAGCTTTCTTT.

The rearrangement uses TRBV19 and TRBJ1-5; TRBD1 aligns across 7 bases. Trimming at V came to 4 bases and at J to 0 bases, leaving 3 bases not matched to a gene. This CDR3 is built from 15 residues. From germline, CDR1 is LNHDA and CDR2 SQIVND (reference sequence). CDR3 sequence: CASSRQGYSNQPQHF. The CDR3 nucleotides are TGTGCCAGTAGTAGACAGGGTTATAGCAATCAGCCCCAGCATTTT.

This CDR3 is CASSVGRVNQPQHF. The CDR3 DNA is TGTGCCAGCAGCGTAGGCAGGGTCAATCAGCCCCAGCATTTT. The chain combines TRBV9 with TRBJ1-5; maybe TRBD1 (5 bases). The CDR3 is made up of 14 amino acids. Between the trimmed V and J ends, which lost 0 bases and 3 bases, there was a span of 7 bases. The germline V gene has CDR1 SGDLS and CDR2 YYNGEE.

The chain is built from TRBV5-4 and TRBJ2-5; D is possibly TRBD2 (6 bases). The DNA end is more similar to TRBJ2-7, so the J call may be wrong. From germline, CDR1 is SGHNT and CDR2 YYREEE (reference sequence). This CDR3 region has 15 residues. CDR3 sequence reads: CASSAQGTRGYEQYF. CDR3 DNA: TGTGCCAGCAGCGCGCAAGGGACTCGGGGATACGAGCAGTACTTC.

The chain carries TRBV19 and TRBJ1-4; no reliable D call. Looked up from germline, CDR1 is LNHDA and CDR2 is SQIVND (reference sequence). The CDR3 loop spans 12 amino acids. V was pared by 10 bases and J by 0 bases, with 6 bases between. CDR3 protein: CATQATNEKLFF. CDR3 DNA: TGTGCCACCCAAGCAACTAATGAAAAACTGTTTTTT.

The rearrangement links TRBV5-4 to TRBJ2-7; no clear D gene. Per the germline V gene, CDR1 is SGHNT and CDR2 is YYREEE (reference sequence). Trimming took off 3 bases at V and 3 bases at J, with 10 bases between the two ends. The CDR3 runs 13 residues. The CDR3 here is CASSSAAGYEQYF. The CDR3 DNA reads as TGTGCCAGCAGCTCGGCGGCAGGCTACGAGCAGTACTTC.

V and J are TRBV6-5 and TRBJ2-1; D remains ambiguous. The V end lost 3 bases, the J end lost 5 bases, and 11 bases lay between the germline ends. Germline values: CDR1 MNHEY, CDR2 SVGAGI. CDR3 length equals 14 residues. This CDR3 reads CASSYGLVNNEQFF. CDR3 sequence (DNA): TGTGCCAGCAGTTATGGGCTAGTGAACAATGAGCAGTTCTTC.

The count of this clone is one. The rearrangement uses TRBV7-9 and TRBJ2-5, with 7 bases matching TRBD1. The CDR3 runs 14 residues. CDR1 is SEHNR and CDR2 is FQNEAQ in the germline V gene (reference sequence). V was clipped by 3 bases and J by 1 base; unmatched bases: 2. In DNA form, the CDR3 reads TGTGCCAGCAGCTTCGACAGGGCCCAAGAGACCCAGTACTTC. It yields the protein CASSFDRAQETQYF.

The chain has TRBV2 and TRBJ1-2; D unresolved. Trimming stripped 6 bases from V and 8 bases from J, with 19 bases between. This CDR3 has 14 residues. Germline CDR1 is SNHLY and CDR2 is FYNNEI. The CDR3 sequence: CASRLDGSAGGYTF. The CDR3 coding sequence is TGTGCCAGCAGATTGGACGGCTCTGCTGGCGGCTACACCTTC.

This chain links TRBV6-5 with TRBJ1-3, with D unclear. The germline V and J ends were trimmed by 0 bases and 7 bases, with 13 bases remaining between them. Germline CDR1 MNHEY, CDR2 SVGAGI. This CDR3 region has 15 residues. The CDR3 protein is CASSYSTSQLNTIYF. The CDR3 DNA follows: TGTGCCAGCAGTTACTCGACATCCCAGCTCAACACCATATATTTT.

Only a few counts were recorded for this clone. Written as DNA, the CDR3 is TGTGCCAGCTCACAAAATGGCGGGGGCCATGAAGCTTTCTTT. Residues: CASSQNGGGHEAFF. V and J are TRBV18 and TRBJ1-1, with TRBD1 as a possible D gene (6 bases). V lost 4 bases and J lost 7, with 16 bases in between. The CDR3 runs to 14 residues. Germline CDR1 and CDR2: KGHSH and LQKENI.

For the CDR3, the DNA is TGTGCCAGCAGTGACCCAGGGGGGAGTCACACTGAAGCTTTCTTT. Protein product: CASSDPGGSHTEAFF. The genes are TRBV6-1 and TRBJ1-1, with 7 bases aligning to TRBD1. Germline CDR1 and CDR2: MNHNS and SASEGT. Trimming cost V 3 bases and J 3 bases; bases outside gene matches: 7. This CDR3 comprises 15 residues.

In this sample, this clone turned up a few times. The chain joins TRBV2 to TRBJ2-1; tentative D call: TRBD1 (6 bases). Trimming left V 4 bases short and J 0 bases short, with 10 bases between. This CDR3 is 15 amino acids long. CDR1 and CDR2 from the germline V gene are SNHLY and FYNNEI. This CDR3 is CASSGGGSSYNEQFF. As DNA, the CDR3 is TGTGCCAGCAGTGGTGGGGGCAGCTCCTACAATGAGCAGTTCTTC.

The CDR3 sequence is CATSRDEGPGTYEQYF. DNA for the CDR3: TGTGCCACCAGCAGAGATGAGGGGCCAGGTACCTACGAGCAGTACTTC. V and J are TRBV15 and TRBJ2-7; possibly TRBD1 or TRBD2 for D (5 bases each). This CDR3 has 16 amino acids. Germline V lookup: CDR1 LNHNV, CDR2 YYDKDF (reference sequence). V dropped 0 bases and J dropped 2 bases, with 14 bases sitting between them.

The chain has TRBV11-2 and TRBJ1-1; 10 bases line up with TRBD1. Germline loops: CDR1 SGHAT, CDR2 FQNNGV. The CDR3 contains 13 residues. Trimming removed 3 bases from V and 11 bases from J; junction bases left unmatched: 6. In DNA form, the CDR3 reads TGTGCCAGCAGCTTTAGGGGACAGGGGTGGGCTTTCTTT. Translating it yields CASSFRGQGWAFF.

The chain recombines TRBV28 with TRBJ2-7; D might be TRBD1 or TRBD2, each matching 7 bases. The CDR3 loop spans 14 amino acids. V lost 5 bases, J lost 6 bases, and 17 bases lay in between. Per germline, CDR1 MDHEN and CDR2 SYDVKM. The CDR3 is CASSQGGNTREQYF. In DNA, the CDR3 is TGTGCCAGCAGTCAGGGGGGGAATACGCGCGAGCAGTACTTC.

CDR3 in DNA: TGTGCCAGCAGCTCCGGACAGGCGTTAGGGAGCAATCAGCCCCAGCATTTT. Its translation: CASSSGQALGSNQPQHF. The rearrangement links TRBV9 to TRBJ1-5; 7 bases match TRBD1. J lost 1 base, V lost 4 bases, and 11 bases had no gene match. The germline V gene encodes CDR1 SGDLS and CDR2 YYNGEE. This CDR3 is built from 17 residues.

This clone came up once. The chain combines TRBV18 with TRBJ1-1; TRBD1 might be the D (5 bases). Germline CDR1 KGHSH, CDR2 LQKENI. V was cut by 5 bases and J by 4 bases, with 11 bases left in between. CDR3 size: 13 residues. CDR3 protein: CASSEGEITEAFF. In nucleotides, the CDR3 is TGTGCCAGCTCAGAAGGGGAAATCACTGAAGCTTTCTTT.

Worth noting for this clone: This sample also contains other DNA sequences that code for the same CDR3. The chain employs TRBV5-1 and TRBJ2-2; 8 bases align to TRBD1. This CDR3 contains 14 residues. Trimming at V came to 4 bases and at J to 5 bases, leaving 4 bases not matched to a gene. Germline values: CDR1 SGHRS, CDR2 YFSETQ. Written as DNA, the CDR3 is TGCGCCAGCAGCATTCAGGGGGCGACCGGGGAGCTGTTTTTT. The encoded protein is CASSIQGATGELFF.

The chain couples TRBV5-4 to TRBJ1-2, with 9 bases that match TRBD1. V lost 4 bases, J lost 6 bases, and 10 bases stayed unmatched. The CDR3 is made up of 15 amino acids. Germline CDR1 and CDR2: SGHNT and YYREEE (reference sequence). The CDR3 loop is CASSHKIQGAHGYTF. The CDR3 DNA follows: TGTGCCAGCAGCCACAAAATACAGGGGGCGCATGGCTACACCTTC.

J is TRBJ2-3 and V is TRBV5-1, with 7 nucleotides matching TRBD1. The V gene end was trimmed by 0 bases and the J gene end by 2 bases; junction bases not matched to a gene: 3. The CDR3 consists of 15 residues. CDR1 and CDR2 from the germline V gene are SGHRS and YFSETQ. The chain's CDR3 is CASSLETGPTDTQYF. CDR3 coding DNA: TGCGCCAGCAGCTTGGAGACAGGGCCCACAGATACGCAGTATTTT.

The chain recombines TRBV5-4 with TRBJ1-1; no clear D gene. Germline CDR1 reads SGHNT; CDR2 reads YYREEE (reference sequence). Trimming removed 1 base from V and 1 base from J, with 11 bases in between. CDR3 length: 15 residues. The CDR3 DNA reads as TGTGCCAGCAGCTTGAAAGGGCTCTCGAACACTGAAGCTTTCTTT. Translating gives CASSLKGLSNTEAFF.

This chain links TRBV6-5 with TRBJ1-1; D remains unclear. Germline CDR1 is MNHEY and CDR2 is SVGAGI. The V and J ends lost 0 bases and 8 bases respectively, with 7 bases between them. This CDR3 spans 12 amino acids. As DNA, the CDR3 is TGTGCCAGCAGTTACTCGTCCTCGGAAGCTTTCTTT. Residues: CASSYSSSEAFF.

The chain recombines TRBV5-5 with TRBJ2-5, with 10 positions matching TRBD1. CDR3 length: 13 residues. V lost 9 bases and J lost 4; bases outside the gene matches: 6. Germline values: CDR1 SGHKS, CDR2 YYEKEE (reference sequence). The CDR3 loop is CATSGDRGETQYF. In DNA form, the CDR3 reads TGTGCCACCTCAGGGGACAGGGGAGAGACCCAGTACTTC.

The rearrangement joins TRBV4-3 to TRBJ1-5; D may be TRBD1 (5 bases). Germline loops: CDR1 LGHNA, CDR2 YSLEER. This CDR3 has 15 residues. Trimming cost V 0 bases and J 7 bases, with 13 bases left between them. The CDR3 bases are TGCGCCAGCAGCCAAGAGTTGGAGGGACGGCAGCCCCAGCATTTT. Its protein is CASSQELEGRQPQHF.

V gene TRBV18 combines with J gene TRBJ2-1; 9 bases fit TRBD2. Germline lookup yields CDR1 KGHSH and CDR2 LQKENI. Trimming at V came to 2 bases and at J to 3 bases, leaving 11 bases not matched to a gene. This CDR3 is 18 amino acids long. CDR3 in amino acids: CASSPAGGSIDHYNEQFF. In DNA form, the CDR3 reads TGTGCCAGCTCACCAGCGGGGGGGTCGATAGACCACTACAATGAGCAGTTCTTC.